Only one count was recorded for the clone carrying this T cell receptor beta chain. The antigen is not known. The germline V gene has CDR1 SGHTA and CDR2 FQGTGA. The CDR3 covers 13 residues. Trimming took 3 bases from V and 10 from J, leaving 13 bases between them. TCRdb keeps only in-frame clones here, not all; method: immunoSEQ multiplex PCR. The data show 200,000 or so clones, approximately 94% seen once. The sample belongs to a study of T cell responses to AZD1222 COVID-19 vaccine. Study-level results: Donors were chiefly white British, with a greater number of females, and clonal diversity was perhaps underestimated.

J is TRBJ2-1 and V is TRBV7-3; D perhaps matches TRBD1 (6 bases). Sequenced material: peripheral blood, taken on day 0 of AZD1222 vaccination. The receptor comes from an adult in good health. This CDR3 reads CASSFRPDREQFF. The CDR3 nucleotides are TGTGCCAGCAGCTTCCGACCAGACAGGGAGCAGTTCTTC.